This is a list of T cell receptor beta chains from one sample in a study of OX40 agonist ivuxolimab in advanced cancers. Profiling relied on immunoSEQ multiplex PCR, and the TCRdb table lists in-frame clones only, not all of them. The sample lists roughly 48,000 clones, approximately 84% occurring once. This specimen consisted of CD4+ or CD8+ T cells sorted from blood, obtained in a trial of the OX40 agonist ivuxolimab. All receptors come from an adult with an advanced solid tumor such as melanoma, head and neck, liver or kidney cancer. Both conserved end residues are part of each CDR3. The order of the fields is D gene, CDR3 length, V gene, J gene, CDR3 protein. D genes are given only for firm matches.

>NA|17|TRBV11-1|TRBJ2-2
CASSLALASANTGELFF
>TRBD2|14|TRBV19|TRBJ2-7
CASSFERDSYEQYF
>TRBD1|14|TRBV7-3|TRBJ2-7
CASSATGHGVEQYF
>NA|14|TRBV6-1|TRBJ2-7
CASSEGGRGDEQYF
>TRBD1|20|TRBV4-2|TRBJ2-2
CASSRTPGQGAFSTTGELFF
>TRBD1|13|TRBV27|TRBJ2-7
CASSRQGSYEQYF
>TRBD1|14|TRBV6-5|TRBJ1-5
CASSGTGGQQPQHF
>TRBD1|16|TRBV19|TRBJ1-5
CATQGGAQGLGQPQHF
>NA|14|TRBV11-2|TRBJ2-7
CASSPQGDSYEQYF
>NA|13|TRBV30|TRBJ2-1
CAWNRVTPGEQFF
>NA|13|TRBV11-1|TRBJ2-7
CASSEDLPYEQYF
>NA|15|TRBV28|TRBJ1-4
CASSWGGRTNEKLFF
>NA|13|TRBV25-1|TRBJ2-1
CASSGPQGGRQFF
>NA|12|TRBV9|TRBJ2-2
CASSSVTGELFF
>NA|15|TRBV6-6|TRBJ2-2
CASSYSGGNTGELFF
>NA|12|TRBV7-9|TRBJ2-2
CASSFLAGELFF
>TRBD1|17|TRBV28|TRBJ1-5
CASSFLGTGTARQPQHF
>NA|16|TRBV19|TRBJ2-7
CASSIVEGTGSYEQYF
>TRBD1|15|TRBV4-1|TRBJ2-5
CASSQDRTGTETQYF
>NA|13|TRBV6-1|TRBJ1-1
CASRQESNTEAFF
>TRBD1|14|TRBV19|TRBJ2-7
CASSIRDRDYEQYF
>NA|11|TRBV20-1|TRBJ2-5
CSAPLQETQYF
>NA|11|TRBV6-1|TRBJ2-5
CASRGEETQYF
>NA|14|TRBV11-3|TRBJ2-1
CAPKVNGSYNEQFF
>TRBD2|15|TRBV5-4|TRBJ2-7
CASSDRTSGIYEQYF
>NA|12|TRBV12-5|TRBJ2-5
CASGLDGETQYF
>NA|13|TRBV11-2|TRBJ1-2
CASSSSGNYGYTF
>TRBD2|14|TRBV6-1|TRBJ2-2
CASSPTSGHGELFF
>TRBD1|13|TRBV29-1|TRBJ2-5
CSSQTGGYGTQYF
>NA|15|TRBV6-1|TRBJ1-3
CASGSTTVSGNTIYF
>NA|12|TRBV18|TRBJ1-5
CASSPGNQPQHF
>NA|14|TRBV2|TRBJ1-5
CASSEARVGQPQHF
>TRBD1|13|TRBV29-1|TRBJ2-5
CSAPGTGDETQYF
>NA|15|TRBV30|TRBJ1-5
CAWSLAGRFIQPQHF
>TRBD2|18|TRBV7-6|TRBJ2-1
CASSLRGTSLPSYNEQFF